What follows are 2 T cell receptor beta chains derived from one specimen sequenced in a study of cytomegalovirus exposure and HLA in healthy donors. Assay used: immunoSEQ multiplex PCR; TCRdb lists only in-frame clones, some missing. The data show roughly 250,000 clones, roughly 90% seen once. Sequencing was performed on PBMCs. The receptors come from a woman aged 18-30 years in good health and CMV-seronegative.

The chain is built from TRBV27 and TRBJ1-6, with D possibly matching TRBD1 (5 bases). The CDR3 totals 18 residues. Germline CDR1 is MNHEY and CDR2 is SMNVEV (reference sequence). Trimming removed 6 bases from V and 5 bases from J, with 23 bases in between. In DNA form, the CDR3 reads TGTGCCAGCAGCCCTAGGGCCCCGGCAGGGCTGAATAATTCACCCCTCCACTTT. This codes for CASSPRAPAGLNNSPLHF.

The rearrangement uses TRBV5-5 and TRBJ1-4; 10 positions agree with TRBD1. The CDR3 length is 16 residues. Germline lookup yields CDR1 SGHKS and CDR2 YYEKEE (reference sequence). V was clipped by 5 bases and J by 6 bases; unmatched bases: 10. The CDR3 sequence: CASSLPRGTGDEKLFF. DNA of the CDR3: TGTGCCAGCAGTTTACCCCGGGGGACAGGGGATGAAAAACTGTTTTTT.